The present entry profiles one T cell receptor beta chain with its context. Its antigen is still unknown. The CDR3 has 18 amino acids. Trimming at V came to 4 bases and at J to 4 bases, leaving 11 bases not matched to a gene. Germline V CDR1 and CDR2: SGHVS, FNYEAQ. These data originate in a study of spatial heterogeneity in lung cancer. Overall study context: The mean occurrence of each unique TCR and UMI combination in raw reads exceeded eight.

TCRdb itself ran the 5' RACE reads through MiXCR, one entry per CDR3 protein. The repertoire holds thousands of distinct CDR3 sequences, with almost 9% as singletons. Study results and limitations: Intratumoral expanded alpha and beta TCR counts were found to track tumor mutation counts.

Time point of the sample: sample taken at primary tumor resection. In each case, whole RNA from tumor, nontumor lung or frozen PBMC was sequenced unsorted. The chain couples TRBV7-6 to TRBJ2-3; TRBD2 aligns across 13 bases. The specimen comprised lung tumor tissue, sampled at surgery. The source is a female donor with early-stage non-small cell lung cancer. Here the CDR3 reads CASSSGLAGAQLADTQYF. In DNA form, the CDR3 reads TGTGCCAGCAGCTCCGGACTAGCGGGGGCGCAGTTGGCAGATACGCAGTATTTT. Supplemented by reference TRBV7-6 and TRBJ2-3, the full variable domain reads GAGVSQSPRYKVTKRGQDVALRCDPISGHVSLYWYRQALGQGPEFLTYFNYEAQQDKSGLPNDRFSAERPEGSISTLTIQRTEQRDSAMYRCASSSGLAGAQLADTQYFGPGTRLTVL.